Presented here are 8 T cell receptor beta chains from one specimen sequenced in a study of shared clonotypes between healthy human individuals. Profiling relied on immunoSEQ multiplex PCR, and the TCRdb table lists in-frame clones only, not all of them. The profile shows nearly 600,000 clones, less than 97% of them singletons. Only CD45RO-negative cells positively selected for CCR7 counted as naive CD8 cells, so terminally differentiated effector memory CD45RA+ cells were excluded. Sample: naive CD8+ T cells sorted from blood. These receptors were taken from a woman aged 25 to 39 in good health.

This chain connects TRBV19 to TRBJ2-2; 8 nucleotides line up with TRBD2. Trimming removed 7 bases from V and 4 bases from J; junction bases left unmatched: 14. Germline V gives CDR1 LNHDA, CDR2 SQIVND (reference sequence). The CDR3 sequence is 17 residues long. The CDR3 sequence is CASMGLAGSGLTGELFF. Here the CDR3 DNA reads TGTGCCAGTATGGGCCTAGCGGGTTCCGGCCTCACCGGGGAGCTGTTTTTT.

The chain employs TRBV28 and TRBJ1-2, with 8 positions matching TRBD1. This CDR3 has 13 amino acids. CDR1 and CDR2 from the germline V gene are MDHEN and SYDVKM. V trimming: 5 bases; J trimming: 6 bases; junction bases outside the gene matches: 5. The CDR3 here is CASSPQGGNGYTF. The CDR3, as DNA: TGTGCCAGCAGTCCACAGGGGGGTAATGGCTACACCTTC.

This clone was counted once. CDR3 sequence (DNA): TGTGCCAGCAGCGTAGTCCGAGTCGGGGAGCTGTTTTTT. Its translation is CASSVVRVGELFF. The V gene is TRBV9, the J gene TRBJ2-2; D is unclear. Trimming removed 0 bases from V and 7 bases from J, with 7 bases in between. Germline V lookup: CDR1 SGDLS, CDR2 YYNGEE. The length of the CDR3 is 13 residues.

As regards this clone: The sample has other DNA sequences that encode this CDR3 too. V usage is TRBV27 and J usage is TRBJ1-2, with no clear D. The germline gives CDR1 MNHEY, CDR2 SMNVEV (reference sequence). The CDR3 loop spans 11 amino acids. V lost 4 bases, J lost 4 bases, and 4 bases lay in between. CDR3 residues: CASSSGYGYTF. The CDR3 DNA reads TGTGCCAGCAGTTCTGGCTATGGCTACACCTTC.

V is TRBV11-2 and J is TRBJ2-5; TRBD2 matches 9 bases. CDR1 and CDR2 (germline): SGHAT, FQNNGV. Losses at the gene ends were 4 bases for V and 4 bases for J; bases not matched to a gene: 10. This CDR3 contains 16 residues. In DNA form, the CDR3 reads TGTGCCAGCAGCTACCAAGCGGGAGGCCGCAGAGAGACCCAGTACTTC. This translates into CASSYQAGGRRETQYF. The full variable domain, its missing parts supplied by reference TRBV11-2 and TRBJ2-5, is EAGVAQSPRYKIIEKRQSVAFWCNPISGHATLYWYQQILGQGPKLLIQFQNNGVVDDSQLPKDRFSAERLKGVDSTLKIQPAKLEDSAVYLCASSYQAGGRRETQYFGPGTRLLVL.

This sequence joins TRBV28 and TRBJ2-3, with 12 bases identical to TRBD2. With V trimmed by 5 bases and J by 3 bases, 3 bases remained unmatched. This CDR3 contains 15 residues. CDR1 and CDR2 (germline): MDHEN, SYDVKM. CDR3 sequence (DNA): TGTGCCAGCAGTGGGGGACTAGCGGGTACAGATACGCAGTATTTT. Translation: CASSGGLAGTDTQYF.

J is TRBJ1-5 and V is TRBV7-8; D ambiguous. Germline assignment: CDR1 SGHVS and CDR2 FQNEAQ. V lost 4 bases to trimming and J lost 4 bases, with 11 bases between them. This CDR3 has 14 residues. The CDR3 sequence: CASSSGVPNQPQHF. Here the CDR3 DNA reads TGTGCCAGCAGCTCTGGAGTGCCTAATCAGCCCCAGCATTTT. Looking up the rest from reference TRBV7-8 and TRBJ1-5 gives the full variable domain: GAGVSQSPRYKVAKRGQDVALRCDPISGHVSLFWYQQALGQGPEFLTYFQNEAQLDKSGLPSDRFFAERPEGSVSTLKIQRTQQEDSAVYLCASSSGVPNQPQHFGDGTRLSIL.

V is TRBV15 and J is TRBJ2-3; D not certain. CDR1 and CDR2 (germline): LNHNV, YYDKDF (reference sequence). V dropped 0 bases and J dropped 6 bases, with 7 bases sitting between them. The CDR3 covers 13 residues. CDR3 sequence: CATSREISDTQYF. As DNA, the CDR3 is TGTGCCACCAGCAGAGAAATTTCCGATACGCAGTATTTT.